The source of this T cell receptor beta chain is a study of blood T cell repertoires in COVID-19. Per the original methods: Estimation of nucleated cell counts relied on the amplification of reference gene primers. TCRdb keeps only in-frame clones here, not all; method: immunoSEQ multiplex PCR. From that table come the V and J calls and clone size; the DNA was used to work out D and trimming. The sample lists some 350,000 clones, over 75% seen once, with less than 5.5% in the top ten. Residents of about two dozen US areas, aged about 18 to 95 years, made up the participants. Clinical history as reported by participants underpinned cohort assignment. The length of the CDR3 is 14 residues. With V trimmed by 5 bases and J by 3 bases, 4 bases remained unmatched. Germline V gives CDR1 MNHEY, CDR2 SVGAGI. The table lists this clone with a count of one.

Sequencing input: PBMCs or T cells enriched from blood (not recorded which). The sequence was collected from a man aged 25-40 years who had recovered from COVID-19. The chain uses TRBV6-5 and TRBJ1-5; TRBD1 matches 7 bases. DNA for the CDR3: TGTGCCAGCAGTATCACAGGGGACAATCAGCCCCAGCATTTT. Translation gives CASSITGDNQPQHF.